This TCR beta chain is from a study of blood T cell repertoires in COVID-19. Study information: Collection of acute and convalescent COVID-19 samples took place in the United States, Italy and Spain. Nucleic acid was either cDNA or gDNA, and it came from T cells, B-cell-depleted T cells, or PBMCs.

Libraries were prepared by immunoSEQ multiplex PCR; TCRdb keeps only in-frame clonotypes and omits some of them. The sample has roughly 260,000 clones; 75% to 85% are singletons. The CDR3 extends over 16 amino acids. V was pared by 0 bases and J by 5 bases, with 16 bases between. Germline V CDR1 and CDR2: LNHNV, YYDKDF (reference sequence). The V gene is TRBV15, the J gene TRBJ1-1; a possible D gene is TRBD1 (5 bases). The sequence was obtained from a woman in her 70s with acute or convalescent COVID-19. Sequencing input: peripheral blood. CDR3 amino acids: CATSRDLTPGRTEAFF. As DNA, the CDR3 is TGTGCCACCAGCAGAGATCTAACCCCAGGGAGGACTGAAGCTTTCTTT.